The table lists the clone carrying this TCR beta chain with a few counts. In the authors' methods: From reference gene primer amplification, estimates of nucleated cell counts were derived. The protocol was immunoSEQ multiplex PCR, while the TCRdb copy is restricted to in-frame clones and leaves out a portion. That table supplies the V and J calls and clone size; D and trimming were determined from the DNA. The profile shows about 380,000 clones, about four fifths of them singletons. CDR1 MNHNY and CDR2 SVGAGI come from the germline V gene (reference sequence). Deletions cut 4 bases from V and 8 bases from J, with 14 bases between. The CDR3 is made up of 13 amino acids. The data belong to a study of blood T cell repertoires in COVID-19. The wider study: Samples representing acute and convalescent COVID-19 were sourced from the United States, Italy and Spain. The analysed material was cDNA or gDNA that came from T cells, B-cell-depleted T cells, or PBMCs.

Specimen: peripheral blood. The sequence was collected from a human donor with acute or convalescent COVID-19. The donor label of this sample is uncertain. The J gene is TRBJ1-2, the V gene TRBV6-6; D is ambiguous. The CDR3 nucleotides read TGTGCCAGCAGTTTACTGTCACAACAGGGCTACACCTTC. It translates to CASSLLSQQGYTF.